This T cell receptor (beta chain) was profiled in a study of T cell changes during pregnancy in multiple sclerosis. Trimming cost V 8 bases and J 0 bases, with 8 bases left between them. CDR3 length: 14 residues. Looked up from germline, CDR1 is MDHEN and CDR2 is SYDVKM. Assay used: immunoSEQ multiplex PCR; TCRdb lists only in-frame clones, some missing. The data contain approximately 20,000 clones, 70% to 90% of them seen just once; the ten biggest clones take up roughly 7.2%. The specimen was CD8+ T cells from peripheral blood mononuclear cells, collected before pregnancy. The chain carries TRBV28 and TRBJ2-6, with D unresolved. This TCR came from a female donor with multiple sclerosis, enrolled in a pregnancy study. CDR3: CASAAISGANVLTF. CDR3 sequence (DNA): TGTGCCAGCGCCGCGATCTCTGGGGCCAACGTCCTGACTTTC.